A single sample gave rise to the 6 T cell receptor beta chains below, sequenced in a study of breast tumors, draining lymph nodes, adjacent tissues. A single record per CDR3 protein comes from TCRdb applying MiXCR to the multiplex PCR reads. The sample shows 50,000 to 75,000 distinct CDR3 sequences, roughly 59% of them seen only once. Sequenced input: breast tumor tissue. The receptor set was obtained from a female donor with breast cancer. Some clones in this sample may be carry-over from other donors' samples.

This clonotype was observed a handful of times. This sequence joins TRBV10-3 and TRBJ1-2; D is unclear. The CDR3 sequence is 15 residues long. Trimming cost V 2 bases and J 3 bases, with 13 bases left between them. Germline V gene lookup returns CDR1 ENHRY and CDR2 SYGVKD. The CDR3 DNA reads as TGTGCCATCAGTGAGAACGCGTTGGTGTACTATGGCTACACCTTC. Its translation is CAISENALVYYGYTF.

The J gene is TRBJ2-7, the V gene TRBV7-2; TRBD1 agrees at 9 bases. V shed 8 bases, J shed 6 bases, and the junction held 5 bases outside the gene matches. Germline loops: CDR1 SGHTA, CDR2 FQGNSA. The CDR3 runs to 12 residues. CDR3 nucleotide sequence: TGTGCCAGCGGGGACAGGGTACGCGAGCAGTACTTC. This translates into CASGDRVREQYF.

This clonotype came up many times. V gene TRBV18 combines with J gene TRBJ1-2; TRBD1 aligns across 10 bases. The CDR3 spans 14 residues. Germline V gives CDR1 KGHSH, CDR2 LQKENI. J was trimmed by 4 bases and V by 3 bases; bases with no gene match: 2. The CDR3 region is CASSPRDRGYGYTF. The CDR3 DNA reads TGTGCCAGCTCACCTAGGGACAGGGGCTATGGCTACACCTTC.

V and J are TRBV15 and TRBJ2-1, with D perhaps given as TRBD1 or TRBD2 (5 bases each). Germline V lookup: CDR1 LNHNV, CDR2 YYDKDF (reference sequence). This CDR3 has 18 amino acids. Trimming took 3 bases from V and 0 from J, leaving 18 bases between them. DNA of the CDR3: TGTGCCACCAGCAGTGACCTTGGCCGGGGCTCCTCCTACAATGAGCAGTTCTTC. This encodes CATSSDLGRGSSYNEQFF.

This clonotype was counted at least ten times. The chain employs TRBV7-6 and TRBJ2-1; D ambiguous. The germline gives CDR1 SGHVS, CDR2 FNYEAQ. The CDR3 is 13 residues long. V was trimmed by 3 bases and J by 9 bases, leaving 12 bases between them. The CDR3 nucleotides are TGTGCCAGCAGCTTCGCATCTATTGGTGAGCAGTTCTTC. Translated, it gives CASSFASIGEQFF.

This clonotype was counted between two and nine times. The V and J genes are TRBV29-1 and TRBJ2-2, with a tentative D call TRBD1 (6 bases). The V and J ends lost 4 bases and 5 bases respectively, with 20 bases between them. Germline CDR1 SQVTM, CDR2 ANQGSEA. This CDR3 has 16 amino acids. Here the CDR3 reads CSVVPYLTGLTGELFF. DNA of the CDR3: TGCAGCGTTGTTCCGTATTTAACAGGGTTAACCGGGGAGCTGTTTTTT.